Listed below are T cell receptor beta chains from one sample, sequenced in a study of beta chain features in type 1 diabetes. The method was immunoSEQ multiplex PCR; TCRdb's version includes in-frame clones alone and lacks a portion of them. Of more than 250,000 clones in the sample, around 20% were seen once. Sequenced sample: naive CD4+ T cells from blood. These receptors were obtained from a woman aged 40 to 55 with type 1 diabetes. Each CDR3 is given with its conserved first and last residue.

CDR3: CASSLVAATYEQYF
V: TRBV5-1
J: TRBJ2-7

CDR3: CASSLSGGDNPQYF
V: TRBV7-3
J: TRBJ2-5

CDR3: CASGLAAYNEQFF
V: TRBV28
J: TRBJ2-1

CDR3: CASSLRGTGELFF
V: TRBV7-3
J: TRBJ2-2

CDR3: CASSSRDYQETQYF
V: TRBV5-4
J: TRBJ2-5

CDR3: CASSLGGGTYEQYF
V: TRBV19
J: TRBJ2-7

CDR3: CASSVEEVGHRNYGYTF
V: TRBV9
J: TRBJ1-2

CDR3: CATSRDWQGQPQHF
V: TRBV15
J: TRBJ1-5

CDR3: CASSNFRPLNSPLHF
V: TRBV13
J: TRBJ1-6

CDR3: CASSVESGASGTQYF
V: TRBV9
J: TRBJ2-5

CDR3: CASSPAGTGGDTQYF
V: TRBV18
J: TRBJ2-3

CDR3: CASSERFVGQNSYEQYF
V: TRBV6-1
J: TRBJ2-7

CDR3: CAIARTGGYEQYF
V: TRBV10-3
J: TRBJ2-7

CDR3: CASSQTMNTEAFF
V: TRBV7-9
J: TRBJ1-1

CDR3: CASSYSLPGEQFF
V: TRBV6-6
J: TRBJ2-1

CDR3: CASSVGGLLSSYEQYF
V: TRBV9
J: TRBJ2-7

CDR3: CASTRGAGDNEQFF
V: TRBV7-9
J: TRBJ2-1

CDR3: CASSLYRGLTYTF
V: TRBV28
J: TRBJ1-2

CDR3: CSVRPGQSYEQYF
V: TRBV29-1
J: TRBJ2-7

CDR3: CASSLLYWDRTSYSNQPQHF
V: TRBV9
J: TRBJ1-5

CDR3: CASSYRGFNEKLFF
V: TRBV6-6
J: TRBJ1-4

CDR3: CASSRGVPNTEAFF
V: TRBV11-2
J: TRBJ1-1

CDR3: CASSLRQGEETQYF
V: TRBV7-9
J: TRBJ2-5

CDR3: CASSVVGGWETQYF
V: TRBV9
J: TRBJ2-5

CDR3: CASSPKRAAFNEQFF
V: TRBV6-5
J: TRBJ2-1

CDR3: CASSLPGRFQETQYF
V: TRBV11-1
J: TRBJ2-5

CDR3: CSASTGGDGGIQYF
V: TRBV29-1
J: TRBJ2-4

CDR3: CASSIDVPGPGVDTQYF
V: TRBV19
J: TRBJ2-3

CDR3: CASSPEQTGGGYTF
V: TRBV27
J: TRBJ1-2

CDR3: CSARDGQPQHF
V: TRBV20-1
J: TRBJ1-5

CDR3: CASSVSLATDYEQYF
V: TRBV9
J: TRBJ2-7

CDR3: CAWSGTRGADTQYF
V: TRBV30
J: TRBJ2-3

CDR3: CASTRTVNTEAFF
V: TRBV28
J: TRBJ1-1

CDR3: CSVEPQETQYF
V: TRBV29-1
J: TRBJ2-5

CDR3: CSVESVGGRDEQYF
V: TRBV29-1
J: TRBJ2-7

CDR3: CASRTGRIVGQPQHF
V: TRBV23-1
J: TRBJ1-5